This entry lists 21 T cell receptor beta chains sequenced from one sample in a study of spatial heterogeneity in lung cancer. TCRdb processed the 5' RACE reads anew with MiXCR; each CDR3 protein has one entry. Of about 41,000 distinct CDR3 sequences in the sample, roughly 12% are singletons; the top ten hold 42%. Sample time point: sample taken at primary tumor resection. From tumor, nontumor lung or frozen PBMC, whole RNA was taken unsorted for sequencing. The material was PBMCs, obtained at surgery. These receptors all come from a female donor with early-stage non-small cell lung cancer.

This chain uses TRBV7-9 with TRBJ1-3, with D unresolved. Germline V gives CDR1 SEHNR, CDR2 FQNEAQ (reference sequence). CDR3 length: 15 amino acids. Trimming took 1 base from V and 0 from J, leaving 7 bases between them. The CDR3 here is CASSLDGSSGNTIYF. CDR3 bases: TGTGCCAGCAGCTTAGACGGTAGCTCTGGAAACACCATATATTTT.

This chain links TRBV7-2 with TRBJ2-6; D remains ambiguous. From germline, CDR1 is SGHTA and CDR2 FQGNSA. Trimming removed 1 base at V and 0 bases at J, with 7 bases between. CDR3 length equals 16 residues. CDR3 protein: CASSLEFASGANVLTF. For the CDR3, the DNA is TGTGCCAGCAGCTTAGAATTTGCCTCTGGGGCCAACGTCCTGACTTTC.

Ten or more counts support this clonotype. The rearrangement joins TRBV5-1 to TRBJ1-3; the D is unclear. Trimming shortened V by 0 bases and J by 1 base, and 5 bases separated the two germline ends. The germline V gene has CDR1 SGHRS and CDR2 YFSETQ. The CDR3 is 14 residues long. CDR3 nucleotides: TGCGCCAGCAGCTTGGGGAGTTCTGGAAACACCATATATTTT. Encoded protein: CASSLGSSGNTIYF.

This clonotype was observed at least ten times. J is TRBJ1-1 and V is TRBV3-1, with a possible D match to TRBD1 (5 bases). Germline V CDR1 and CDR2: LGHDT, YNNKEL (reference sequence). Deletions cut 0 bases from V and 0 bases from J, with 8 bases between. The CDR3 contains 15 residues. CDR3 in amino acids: CASSQDEGLNTEAFF. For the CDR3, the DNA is TGTGCCAGCAGCCAAGACGAGGGGCTGAACACTGAAGCTTTCTTT.

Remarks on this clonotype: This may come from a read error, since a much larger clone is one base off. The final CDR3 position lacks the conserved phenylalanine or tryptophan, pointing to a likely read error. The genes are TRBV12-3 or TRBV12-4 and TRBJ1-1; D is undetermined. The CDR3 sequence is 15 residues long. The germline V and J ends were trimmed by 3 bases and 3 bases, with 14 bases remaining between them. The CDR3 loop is CASSFRSNPDTEAFL. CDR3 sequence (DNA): TGTGCCAGCAGTTTTCGAAGCAATCCCGACACTGAAGCTTTCTTA.

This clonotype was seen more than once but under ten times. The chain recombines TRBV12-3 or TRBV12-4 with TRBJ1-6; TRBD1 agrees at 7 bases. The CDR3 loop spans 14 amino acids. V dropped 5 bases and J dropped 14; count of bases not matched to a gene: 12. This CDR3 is CASSTAQGLSTLHF. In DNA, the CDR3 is TGTGCCAGCAGTACCGCACAGGGGCTGTCGACCCTCCACTTT.

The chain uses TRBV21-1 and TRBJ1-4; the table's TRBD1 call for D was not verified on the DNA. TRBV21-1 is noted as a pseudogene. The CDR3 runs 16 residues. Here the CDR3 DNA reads TGTGCCAGCAGCAATCGGACGGCGCCAACTAATGAAAAACTGTTTTTT. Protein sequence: CASSNRTAPTNEKLFF.

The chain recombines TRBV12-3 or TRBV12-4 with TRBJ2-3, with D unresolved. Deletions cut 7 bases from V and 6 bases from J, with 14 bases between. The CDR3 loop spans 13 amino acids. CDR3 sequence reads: CASNTGASDTQYF. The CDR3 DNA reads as TGTGCCAGCAACACCGGAGCTTCTGATACGCAGTATTTT.

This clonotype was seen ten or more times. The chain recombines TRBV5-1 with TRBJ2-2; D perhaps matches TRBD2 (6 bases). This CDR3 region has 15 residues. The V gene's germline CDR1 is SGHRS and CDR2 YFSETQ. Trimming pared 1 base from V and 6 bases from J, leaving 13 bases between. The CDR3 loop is CASSLSGGEAGELFF. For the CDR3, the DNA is TGCGCCAGCAGCTTGTCAGGCGGGGAAGCCGGGGAGCTGTTTTTT.

The CDR3 region has the DNA TGTGCCAGCTCATACAACAGGGAGAAAAATGAAAAACTGTTTTTT. Translating gives CASSYNREKNEKLFF. The chain joins TRBV18 to TRBJ1-4; D possibly corresponds to TRBD1 (6 bases). The CDR3 loop spans 15 amino acids. Per the germline V gene, CDR1 is KGHSH and CDR2 is LQKENI. V was trimmed by 5 bases and J by 5 bases, leaving 15 bases between them.

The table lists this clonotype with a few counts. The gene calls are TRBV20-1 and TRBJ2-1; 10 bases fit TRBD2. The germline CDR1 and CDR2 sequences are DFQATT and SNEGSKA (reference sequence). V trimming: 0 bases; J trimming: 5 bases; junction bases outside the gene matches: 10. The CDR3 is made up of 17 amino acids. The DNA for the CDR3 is TGCAGTGCTAGAGATCGAAGTGGGACTAGCGCTAACAATGAGCAGTTCTTC. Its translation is CSARDRSGTSANNEQFF.

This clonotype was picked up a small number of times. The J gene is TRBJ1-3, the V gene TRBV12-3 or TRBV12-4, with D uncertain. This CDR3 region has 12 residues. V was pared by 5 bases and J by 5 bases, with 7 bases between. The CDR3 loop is CASSPTRNTIYF. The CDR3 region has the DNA TGTGCCAGCAGTCCGACGAGAAACACCATATATTTT.

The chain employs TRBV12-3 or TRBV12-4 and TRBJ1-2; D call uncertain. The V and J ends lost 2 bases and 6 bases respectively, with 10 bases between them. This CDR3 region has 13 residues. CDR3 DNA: TGTGCCAGCAGTTTAACCCCCCCTCATGGCTACACCTTC. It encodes CASSLTPPHGYTF.

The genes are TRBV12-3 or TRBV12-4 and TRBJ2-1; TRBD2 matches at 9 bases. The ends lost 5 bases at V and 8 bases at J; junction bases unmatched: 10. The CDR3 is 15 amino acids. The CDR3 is CASSPRGGWSDEQFF. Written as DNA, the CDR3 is TGTGCCAGCAGTCCGCGGGGGGGGTGGTCGGATGAGCAGTTCTTC.

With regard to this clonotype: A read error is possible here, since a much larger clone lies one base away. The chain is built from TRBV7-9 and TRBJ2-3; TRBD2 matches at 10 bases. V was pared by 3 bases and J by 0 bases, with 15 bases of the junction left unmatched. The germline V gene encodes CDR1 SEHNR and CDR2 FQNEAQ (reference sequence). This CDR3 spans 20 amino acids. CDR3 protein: CASSFSDSSGGRDSTDTQYF. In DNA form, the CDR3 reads TGTGCCAGCAGCTTCTCCGACTCTAGCGGGGGAAGGGATAGCACAGATACGCAGTATTTT.

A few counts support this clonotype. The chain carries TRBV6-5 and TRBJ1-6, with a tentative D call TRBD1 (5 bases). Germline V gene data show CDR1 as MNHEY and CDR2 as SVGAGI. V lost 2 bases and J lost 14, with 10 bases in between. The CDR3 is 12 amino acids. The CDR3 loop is CASSYRGGTLHF. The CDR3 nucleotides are TGTGCCAGCAGTTACCGCGGGGGAACCCTCCACTTT.

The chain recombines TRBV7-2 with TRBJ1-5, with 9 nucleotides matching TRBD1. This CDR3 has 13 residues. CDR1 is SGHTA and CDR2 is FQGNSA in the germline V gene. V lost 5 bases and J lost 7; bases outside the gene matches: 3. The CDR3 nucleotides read TGTGCCAGCAGCCAGGACAGGGGCCAGCCCCAGCATTTT. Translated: CASSQDRGQPQHF.

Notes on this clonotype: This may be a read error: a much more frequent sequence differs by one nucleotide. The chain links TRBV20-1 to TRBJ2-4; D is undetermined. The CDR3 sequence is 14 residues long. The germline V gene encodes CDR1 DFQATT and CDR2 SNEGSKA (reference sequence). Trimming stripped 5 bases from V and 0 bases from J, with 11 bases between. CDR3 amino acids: CSAGSPLAKNIQYF. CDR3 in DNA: TGCAGTGCTGGGTCCCCCTTAGCCAAAAACATTCAGTACTTC.

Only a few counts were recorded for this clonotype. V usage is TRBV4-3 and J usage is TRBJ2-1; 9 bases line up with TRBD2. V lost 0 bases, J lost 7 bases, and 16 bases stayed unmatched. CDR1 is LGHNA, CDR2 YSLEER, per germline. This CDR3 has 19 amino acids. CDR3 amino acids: CASSQDPTIGGGARNEQFF. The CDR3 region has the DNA TGCGCCAGCAGCCAAGACCCCACTATCGGCGGGGGGGCGAGAAATGAGCAGTTCTTC.

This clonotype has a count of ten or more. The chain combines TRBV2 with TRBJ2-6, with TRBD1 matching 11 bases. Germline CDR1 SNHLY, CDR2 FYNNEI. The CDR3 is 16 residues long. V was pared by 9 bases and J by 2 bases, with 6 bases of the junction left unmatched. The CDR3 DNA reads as TGTGCCAGTTACCCGGGACAGGGGGCTGGGGCCAACGTCCTGACTTTC. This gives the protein CASYPGQGAGANVLTF.

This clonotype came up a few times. CDR3 sequence (DNA): TGTGCCAGCAGCTTAAACGCGTACAGGGCTAATGAAAAACTGTTTTTT. Its protein product is CASSLNAYRANEKLFF. The chain links TRBV7-2 to TRBJ1-4; a weak D match, TRBD1 (6 bases). The CDR3 is made up of 16 amino acids. Germline lookup yields CDR1 SGHTA and CDR2 FQGNSA. V dropped 2 bases and J dropped 3 bases, with 13 bases sitting between them.